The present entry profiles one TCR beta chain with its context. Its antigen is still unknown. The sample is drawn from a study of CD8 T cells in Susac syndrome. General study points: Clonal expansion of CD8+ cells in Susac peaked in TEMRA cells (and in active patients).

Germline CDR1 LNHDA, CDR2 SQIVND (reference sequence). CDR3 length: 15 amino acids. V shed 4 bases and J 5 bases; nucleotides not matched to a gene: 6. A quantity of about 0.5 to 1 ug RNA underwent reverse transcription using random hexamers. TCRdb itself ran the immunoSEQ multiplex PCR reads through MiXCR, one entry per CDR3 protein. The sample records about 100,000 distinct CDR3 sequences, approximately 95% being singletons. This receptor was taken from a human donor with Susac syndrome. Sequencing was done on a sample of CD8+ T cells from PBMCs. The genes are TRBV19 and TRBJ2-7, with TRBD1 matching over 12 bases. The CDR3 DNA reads TGTGCCAGTAGTACCTCGGGACAGGGGGCGGACGAGCAGTACTTC. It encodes CASSTSGQGADEQYF.